These 22 T cell receptor beta chains originate from one sample sequenced in a study of naive and memory T cell subsets (TCRdb year 2017). The library was produced with 5' RACE. The data were produced on an Illumina MiSeq. The ligated cDNA was amplified in four rounds of PCR with nested alpha and beta constant region primers together with the SP2 primer. In TCRdb, the public reads were trimmed at Q25 with fastp and aligned with MiXCR, with productive beta chains retained. Every CDR3 protein is listed once, alongside the most common genes and DNA of its rows. The sample table holds about 62,000 distinct CDR3 sequences, of which 8% to 9% were seen once. The top ten clones comprise about 19% of the sample. The study described a robust, sensitive protocol for amplifying, sequencing and analyzing TCRs, using 3' ligation of a UMI-containing oligonucleotide to TCR cDNA. The receptor set was obtained from a female donor in good health.

The rearrangement links TRBV27 to TRBJ2-1; possible D gene TRBD2, 6 bases. The CDR3 consists of 14 residues. The V gene's germline CDR1 is MNHEY and CDR2 SMNVEV (reference sequence). The V end lost 1 base, the J end lost 10 bases, and 14 bases lay between the germline ends. DNA of the CDR3: TGTGCCAGCAGTTTATGGGCTAGCGACGTGGAGCAGTTCTTC. It encodes CASSLWASDVEQFF.

There are a few counts of this clonotype. The rearrangement links TRBV11-2 to TRBJ2-1; 7 positions agree with TRBD1. Germline CDR1 and CDR2: SGHAT and FQNNGV. The trim removed 6 bases at V and 12 bases at J, leaving 5 bases unmatched. The CDR3 runs 11 residues. CDR3 sequence reads: CASRLQGWQFF. CDR3 bases: TGTGCCAGCAGATTACAGGGGTGGCAGTTCTTC.

This clonotype has ten or more counts. The rearrangement joins TRBV28 to TRBJ2-7; TRBD1 aligns across 7 bases. Germline lookup yields CDR1 MDHEN and CDR2 SYDVKM. After removal of 2 bases from V and 1 base from J, the junction contained 2 bases not matched to a gene. The CDR3 is made up of 14 amino acids. Written as DNA, the CDR3 is TGTGCCAGCAGTTTAAAACAGGGGTCCTACGAGCAGTACTTC. This gives the protein CASSLKQGSYEQYF.

This clonotype has a count of ten or more. The chain recombines TRBV2 with TRBJ1-4; 7 nucleotides match TRBD1. V trimming: 4 bases; J trimming: 8 bases; junction bases outside the gene matches: 7. In germline, CDR1 is SNHLY, CDR2 FYNNEI. The CDR3 sequence is 14 residues long. The CDR3 nucleotides are TGTGCCAGCAGTGTAAGACAGGGCGCGGAAAAACTGTTTTTT. It translates to CASSVRQGAEKLFF.

This clonotype was detected once. J is TRBJ1-5 and V is TRBV28, with D possibly being TRBD1 (6 bases). Per germline, CDR1 MDHEN and CDR2 SYDVKM. With 5 bases removed from V and 0 bases from J, the gap between germline ends came to 14 bases. The CDR3 is 16 amino acids. CDR3 DNA: TGTGCCAGCAGTACCTCTACAGGGTATAGCAATCAGCCCCAGCATTTT. Residues: CASSTSTGYSNQPQHF.

This clonotype was detected a few times. The V call is TRBV29-1, the J call TRBJ2-3; 7 nucleotides agree with TRBD1. Germline trimming cut 6 bases from V and 4 bases from J; bases unmatched to any gene: 13. Germline V gene lookup returns CDR1 SQVTM and CDR2 ANQGSEA. The CDR3 loop spans 15 amino acids. The CDR3, as DNA: TGCAGCGTCAAGGGGGCCCCCCCCTTTGCAGATACGCAGTATTTT. This gives the protein CSVKGAPPFADTQYF.

A word on this clonotype: A much larger clone lies a single base off, so this may be a read error. The chain couples TRBV6-6 to TRBJ1-3, with TRBD1 as a possible D gene (5 bases). Germline assignment: CDR1 MNHNY and CDR2 SVGAGI (reference sequence). The V end was cut by 8 bases, the J end by 9 bases, with 23 bases between. The CDR3 spans 15 residues. The CDR3 protein is CASWSLGVPGSTIYF. For the CDR3, the DNA is TGTGCCAGCTGGTCCTTAGGGGTACCCGGTAGCACCATATATTTT.

This sequence joins TRBV24-1 and TRBJ2-7, with 10 nucleotides matching TRBD2. Germline CDR1 and CDR2: KGHDR and SFDVKD. After removal of 2 bases from V and 6 bases from J, the junction contained 6 bases not matched to a gene. This CDR3 is 15 amino acids long. Written as DNA, the CDR3 is TGTGCCACCAGTGATTCCAGGACTAGCGGTCCCGAGCAGTACTTC. Translation: CATSDSRTSGPEQYF.

This clonotype has a count of ten or more. The chain carries TRBV9 and TRBJ1-5; 7 nucleotides align to TRBD1. CDR1 and CDR2 (germline): SGDLS, YYNGEE. The CDR3 has 18 residues. Trimming removed 0 bases from V and 0 bases from J; junction bases left unmatched: 9. Here the CDR3 DNA reads TGTGCCAGCAGCGTAGACGCAGGGGGGCCTTATAGCAATCAGCCCCAGCATTTT. Translated: CASSVDAGGPYSNQPQHF.

This clonotype was counted only a few times. The chain recombines TRBV7-6 with TRBJ2-3; TRBD1 is a possible D gene (5 bases). The DNA matches TRBJ1-5 better at its end, which makes the J call doubtful. Germline values: CDR1 SGHVS, CDR2 FNYEAQ. The CDR3 is made up of 21 amino acids. The CDR3 DNA reads TGTGCCAGCAGCTCACCTATATATATCCACGAGGGGACTAGCGGCACAGATACGCAGCATTTT. Its protein product is CASSSPIYIHEGTSGTDTQHF.

The chain employs TRBV5-1 and TRBJ2-3; weak D call: TRBD1 (5 bases). The CDR3 extends over 12 amino acids. Trimming shortened V by 6 bases and J by 6 bases, and 11 bases separated the two germline ends. CDR1 is SGHRS and CDR2 is YFSETQ in the germline V gene. CDR3 residues: CASTRESDTQYF. CDR3 DNA: TGCGCCAGCACCAGGGAATCCGATACGCAGTATTTT.

Ten or more counts support this clonotype. This sequence joins TRBV20-1 and TRBJ1-1, with D unresolved. The CDR3 extends over 14 amino acids. Germline V gene data show CDR1 as DFQATT and CDR2 as SNEGSKA (reference sequence). Trimming removed 0 bases at V and 8 bases at J, with 16 bases between. CDR3 residues: CSARDPRVYSEAFF. CDR3 sequence (DNA): TGCAGTGCTAGAGATCCACGGGTGTATTCGGAAGCTTTCTTT.

The rearrangement links TRBV28 to TRBJ2-7, with 9 positions matching TRBD2. This CDR3 is 13 amino acids long. J lost 2 bases, V lost 7 bases, and 3 bases had no gene match. Germline loops: CDR1 MDHEN, CDR2 SYDVKM. The CDR3 loop is CASTSGATYEQYF. As DNA, the CDR3 is TGTGCCAGCACTAGCGGGGCAACCTACGAGCAGTACTTC. Drawing the rest from reference TRBV28 and TRBJ2-7, the complete variable domain is DVKVTQSSRYLVKRTGEKVFLECVQDMDHENMFWYRQDPGLGLRLIYFSYDVKMKEKGDIPEGYSVSREKKERFSLILESASTNQTSMYLCASTSGATYEQYFGPGTRLTVT.

This clonotype was counted a few times. The rearrangement links TRBV12-3 or TRBV12-4 to TRBJ2-5, with no clear D. CDR3 length: 13 amino acids. V lost 6 bases to trimming and J lost 2 bases, with 10 bases between them. CDR3 sequence (DNA): TGTGCCAGCAGCCCGTTCAGACAAGAGACCCAGTACTTC. As protein: CASSPFRQETQYF.

This clonotype was counted a few times. CDR3 sequence (DNA): TGTGCCAGCAGTTACCGGACCCAAGGCTCTTATGGCTACACCTTC. This translates into CASSYRTQGSYGYTF. The chain links TRBV6-6 to TRBJ1-2; D gene unclear. CDR1 and CDR2 from the germline V gene are MNHNY and SVGAGI (reference sequence). This CDR3 contains 15 residues. V was trimmed by 2 bases and J by 5 bases, leaving 15 bases between them.

This chain connects TRBV29-1 to TRBJ2-7; TRBD1 is a possible D gene (5 bases). Germline V gene data show CDR1 as SQVTM and CDR2 as ANQGSEA. Trimming left V 3 bases short and J 0 bases short, with 9 bases between. The CDR3 has 13 residues. CDR3 sequence (DNA): TGCAGCGTTGAGACAGATCTCTCCTACGAGCAGTACTTC. This translates into CSVETDLSYEQYF.

A few counts support this clonotype. The chain uses TRBV2 and TRBJ2-6; TRBD1 agrees at 8 bases. Germline trimming cut 4 bases from V and 6 bases from J; bases unmatched to any gene: 8. This CDR3 has 16 amino acids. Germline CDR1 and CDR2: SNHLY and FYNNEI. This CDR3 is CASSGTGTQVANVLTF. CDR3 DNA: TGTGCCAGCAGTGGGACAGGGACTCAGGTGGCCAACGTCCTGACTTTC.

This clonotype was counted between two and nine times. The J gene is TRBJ1-1, the V gene TRBV12-5; 8 bases line up with TRBD1. The CDR3 runs to 13 residues. J gave up 7 bases and V 3 bases, and 4 bases lay outside the gene matches. In germline, CDR1 is LGHNT, CDR2 FRNRAP. The CDR3 region has the DNA TGTGCTAGTGGTTTCGTACAGGGGGGTGAAGCTTTCTTT. This encodes CASGFVQGGEAFF.

In this sample, this clonotype turned up many times. One base away lies a much larger clone, so this may be a sequencing read error. The chain carries TRBV15 and TRBJ1-5, with 7 bases fitting TRBD1. The CDR3 consists of 16 residues. Germline CDR1 is LNHNV and CDR2 is YYDKDF (reference sequence). CDR3 residues: CATSREPYRGSQPQNF. The CDR3 nucleotides are TGTGCCACCAGCAGAGAACCTTACAGGGGAAGTCAGCCCCAGAATTTT.

This clonotype has ten or more counts. The chain combines TRBV3-1 with TRBJ1-1; 7 nucleotides line up with TRBD1. This CDR3 comprises 15 residues. In germline, CDR1 is LGHDT, CDR2 YNNKEL (reference sequence). With V trimmed by 1 base and J by 1 base, 3 bases remained unmatched. CDR3 DNA: TGTGCCAGCAGCCAAGCAGGGGGGAGGAACACTGAAGCTTTCTTT. Its translation is CASSQAGGRNTEAFF.

Ten or more counts support this clonotype. This sequence joins TRBV6-1 and TRBJ1-6; D gene uncertain. The CDR3 runs 15 residues. V lost 1 base and J 7 bases, leaving 11 bases between the germline ends. Germline V gene sequence: CDR1 MNHNS, CDR2 SASEGT. The CDR3, as DNA: TGTGCCAGCAGTGAAGGGGGTCCGGCCAATTCACCCCTCCACTTT. It is translated as CASSEGGPANSPLHF.

This clonotype is judged medium-sized. The chain carries TRBV7-8 and TRBJ1-5; TRBD1 agrees at 7 bases. The CDR3 is made up of 15 amino acids. The trim removed 2 bases at V and 2 bases at J, leaving 3 bases unmatched. CDR1 is SGHVS, CDR2 FQNEAQ, per germline. CDR3 sequence reads: CASSLLRGGNQPQHF. Written as DNA, the CDR3 is TGTGCCAGCAGCTTACTCAGGGGGGGCAATCAGCCCCAGCATTTT.